This T cell receptor (beta chain) was captured by sequencing in a study of beta chain features in type 1 diabetes. The study, taken as a whole, reports: The naive, central memory and Treg TCRB repertoires showed an apparent similarity that was greater among patients than among healthy donors. No resolution was reached here on whether HLA type influences TCRB rearrangement. Type 1 diabetes patients showed a moderate but significant shortening of TCRB CDR3s in all four CD4+ subsets.

CDR3 length equals 15 residues. V was trimmed by 0 bases and J by 0 bases, leaving 6 bases between them. Per the germline V gene, CDR1 is LGHNA and CDR2 is YSLEER. This clone was seen a handful of times. Its specificity is unknown. Reverse transcription of all isolated RNA meant that expressed TCRB transcripts were sequenced. Some 3.6 million reads on average were seen across naive, central memory and regulatory T cell samples. Clones were sequenced by immunoSEQ multiplex PCR, and TCRdb holds only the in-frame ones, with some missing. The table includes about 640,000 clones, 9.5% to 15% detected once. The chain links TRBV4-3 to TRBJ2-4, with D perhaps assigned TRBD1 or TRBD2 (5 bases each). The receptor's source is a young man with type 1 diabetes. The sample taken for sequencing was naive CD4+ T cells from blood. The CDR3, as DNA: TGCGCCAGCAGCCAAGAGGGGGAAGCCAAAAACATTCAGTACTTC. Protein product: CASSQEGEAKNIQYF.